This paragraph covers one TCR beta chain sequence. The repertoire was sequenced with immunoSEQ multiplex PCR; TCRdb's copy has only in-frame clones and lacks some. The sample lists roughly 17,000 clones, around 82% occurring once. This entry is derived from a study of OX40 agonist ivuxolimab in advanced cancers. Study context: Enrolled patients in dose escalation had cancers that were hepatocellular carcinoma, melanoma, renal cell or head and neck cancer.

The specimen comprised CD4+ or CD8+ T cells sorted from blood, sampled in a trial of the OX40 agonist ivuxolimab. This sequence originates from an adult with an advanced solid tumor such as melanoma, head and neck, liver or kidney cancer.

Here the CDR3 reads CASSVGQKLFF. CDR3 DNA sequence: TGTGCCAGCAGTGTGGGACAAAAACTGTTTTTT. V and J are TRBV2 and TRBJ1-4, with D possibly TRBD1 on 5 matching bases. Trimming shortened V by 4 bases and J by 9 bases, and 6 bases separated the two germline ends. The CDR3 spans 11 residues. In germline, CDR1 is SNHLY, CDR2 FYNNEI.